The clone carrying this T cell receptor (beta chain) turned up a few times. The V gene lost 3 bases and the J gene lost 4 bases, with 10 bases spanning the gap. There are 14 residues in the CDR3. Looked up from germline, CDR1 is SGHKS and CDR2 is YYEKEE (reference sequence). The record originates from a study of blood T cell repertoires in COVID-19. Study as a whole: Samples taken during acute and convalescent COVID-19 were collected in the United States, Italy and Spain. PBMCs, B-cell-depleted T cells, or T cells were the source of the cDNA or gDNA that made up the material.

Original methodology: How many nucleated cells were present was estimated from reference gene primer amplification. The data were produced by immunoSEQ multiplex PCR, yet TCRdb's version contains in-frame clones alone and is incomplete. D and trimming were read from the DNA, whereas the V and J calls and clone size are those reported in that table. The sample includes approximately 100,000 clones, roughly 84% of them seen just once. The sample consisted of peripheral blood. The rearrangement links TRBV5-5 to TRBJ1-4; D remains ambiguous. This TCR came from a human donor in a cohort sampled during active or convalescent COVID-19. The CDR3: CASSWAYGNEKLFF. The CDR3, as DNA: TGTGCCAGCAGCTGGGCATACGGTAATGAAAAACTGTTTTTT.